Described below is a single TCR beta chain sequence and its context. The antigen remains unidentified. V trimming: 5 bases; J trimming: 7 bases; junction bases outside the gene matches: 9. Germline V gives CDR1 MNHNS, CDR2 SASEGT. CDR3 length: 15 amino acids. These data originate in a study of response to subunit inactivated influenza vaccine. Study-wide results and caveats: New T cells are recruited in small numbers by each seasonal influenza vaccination, according to the authors' suggestion.

In TCRdb, the RT-PCR reads were re-called with MiXCR into one record per CDR3 protein. The repertoire holds under 200,000 distinct CDR3 sequences, with about 11% as singletons. The J gene is TRBJ2-3, the V gene TRBV6-1, with 10 nucleotides matching TRBD2. The receptor comes from a man aged 45-65 years who received an inactivated influenza vaccine. Sample: non-naive T cells sorted from PBMCs, taken 45 days after vaccination. Written as DNA, the CDR3 is TGTGCCAGCAGTCGAAAAACTAGCGGGATCAATACGCAGTATTTT. Its translation: CASSRKTSGINTQYF.